This paragraph reports one TCR beta chain. The antigen remains undetermined. In germline, CDR1 is SGHDT, CDR2 YYEEEE. Trimming left V 4 bases short and J 0 bases short, with 23 bases between. The CDR3 has 18 residues. These data are taken from a study of cytomegalovirus exposure and HLA in healthy donors. Study as a whole: An early data release held 75 million to 100 million unique TCRs from HLA-typed donors.

A multiplex PCR was run with 60 Vbeta primers and 13 Jbeta primers. Clones were read by immunoSEQ multiplex PCR, and TCRdb kept only the in-frame ones, dropping some. The table includes 90,000 to 100,000 clones, 60% to 80% detected once. Overall study results and limits: In an earlier analysis, most TCR beta V segments were productive about 87% or about 30% of the time. Across donors, sequencing depth was assumed by presence/absence analyses to be roughly uniform.

V gene TRBV5-6 combines with J gene TRBJ2-7; D is perhaps TRBD1 (6 bases). Sequenced input: PBMCs. This receptor was identified in a woman aged 55-70 years in good health and CMV-seropositive. The CDR3 DNA follows: TGTGCCAGCAGCCGTACCGGGACATTAATCTCCCCCTCCTACGAGCAGTACTTC. It is translated as CASSRTGTLISPSYEQYF.